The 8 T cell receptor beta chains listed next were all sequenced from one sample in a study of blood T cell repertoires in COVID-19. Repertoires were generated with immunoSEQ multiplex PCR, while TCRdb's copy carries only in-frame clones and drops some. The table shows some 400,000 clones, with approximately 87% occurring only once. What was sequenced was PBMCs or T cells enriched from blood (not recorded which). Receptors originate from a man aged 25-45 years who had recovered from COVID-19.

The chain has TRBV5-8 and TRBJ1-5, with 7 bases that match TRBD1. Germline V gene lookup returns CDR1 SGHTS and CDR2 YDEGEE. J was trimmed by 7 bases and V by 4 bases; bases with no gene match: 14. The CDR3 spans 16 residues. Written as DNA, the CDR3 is TGTGCCAGCAGCGGAACAGGGGTCCGCCTGAAGCAGCCCCAGCATTTT. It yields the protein CASSGTGVRLKQPQHF.

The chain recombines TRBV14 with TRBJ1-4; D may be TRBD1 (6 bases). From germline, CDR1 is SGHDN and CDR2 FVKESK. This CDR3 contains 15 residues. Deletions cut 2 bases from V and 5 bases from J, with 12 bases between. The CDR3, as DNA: TGTGCCAGCAGCCAAATCGGCCAGGGGAATGAAAAACTGTTTTTT. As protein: CASSQIGQGNEKLFF.

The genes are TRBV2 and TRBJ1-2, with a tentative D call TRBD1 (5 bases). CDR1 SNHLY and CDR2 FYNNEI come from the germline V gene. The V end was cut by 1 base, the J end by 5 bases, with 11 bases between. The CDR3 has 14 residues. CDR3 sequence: CASSEEEGLYGYTF. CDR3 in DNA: TGTGCCAGCAGTGAAGAGGAGGGGTTATATGGCTACACCTTC.

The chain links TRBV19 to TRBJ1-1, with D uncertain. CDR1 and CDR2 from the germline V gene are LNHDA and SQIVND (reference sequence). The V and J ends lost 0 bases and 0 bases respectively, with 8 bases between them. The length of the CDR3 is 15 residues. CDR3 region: CASSIDRVMNTEAFF. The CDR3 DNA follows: TGTGCCAGTAGTATAGATCGAGTTATGAACACTGAAGCTTTCTTT.

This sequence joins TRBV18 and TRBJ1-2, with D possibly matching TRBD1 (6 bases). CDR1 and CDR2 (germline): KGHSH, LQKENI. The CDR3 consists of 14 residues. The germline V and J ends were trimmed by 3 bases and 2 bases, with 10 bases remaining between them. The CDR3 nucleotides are TGTGCCAGCTCACCCCTCGGACAGAACTATGGCTACACCTTC. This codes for CASSPLGQNYGYTF.

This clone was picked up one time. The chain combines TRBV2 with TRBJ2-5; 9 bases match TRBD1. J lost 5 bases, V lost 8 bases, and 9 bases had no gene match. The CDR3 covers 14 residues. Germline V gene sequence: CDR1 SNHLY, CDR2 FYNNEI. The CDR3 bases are TGTGCCAGCCCGAGGACAGGGGCGATGGAGACCCAGTACTTC. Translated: CASPRTGAMETQYF.

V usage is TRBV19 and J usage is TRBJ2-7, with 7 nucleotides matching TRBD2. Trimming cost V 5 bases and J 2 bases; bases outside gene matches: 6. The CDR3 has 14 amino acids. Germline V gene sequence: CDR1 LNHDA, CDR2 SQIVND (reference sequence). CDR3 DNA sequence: TGTGCCAGTAGTGGAGGACTAGGTCCCTACGAGCAGTACTTC. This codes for CASSGGLGPYEQYF. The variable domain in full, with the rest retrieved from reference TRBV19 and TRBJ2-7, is DGGITQSPKYLFRKEGQNVTLSCEQNLNHDAMYWYRQDPGQGLRLIYYSQIVNDFQKGDIAEGYSVSREKKESFPLTVTSAQKNPTAFYLCASSGGLGPYEQYFGPGTRLTVT.

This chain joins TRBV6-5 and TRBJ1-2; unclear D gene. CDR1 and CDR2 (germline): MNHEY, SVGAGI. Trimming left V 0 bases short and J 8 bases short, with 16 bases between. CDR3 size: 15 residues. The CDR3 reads CASSYSRGMGLGYTF. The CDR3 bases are TGTGCCAGCAGTTACTCTCGGGGAATGGGTTTAGGCTACACCTTC.